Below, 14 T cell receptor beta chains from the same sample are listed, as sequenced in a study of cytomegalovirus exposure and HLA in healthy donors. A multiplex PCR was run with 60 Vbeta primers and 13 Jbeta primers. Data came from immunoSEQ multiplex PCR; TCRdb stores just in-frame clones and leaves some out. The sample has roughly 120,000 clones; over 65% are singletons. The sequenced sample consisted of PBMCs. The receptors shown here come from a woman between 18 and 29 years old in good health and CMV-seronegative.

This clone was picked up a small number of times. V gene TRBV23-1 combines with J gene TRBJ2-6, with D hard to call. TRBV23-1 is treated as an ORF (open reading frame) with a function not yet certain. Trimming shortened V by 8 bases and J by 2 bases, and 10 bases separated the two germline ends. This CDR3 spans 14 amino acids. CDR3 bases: TGCGCCAGCGCCCGACATGCTGGGGCCAACGTCCTGACTTTC. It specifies CASARHAGANVLTF.

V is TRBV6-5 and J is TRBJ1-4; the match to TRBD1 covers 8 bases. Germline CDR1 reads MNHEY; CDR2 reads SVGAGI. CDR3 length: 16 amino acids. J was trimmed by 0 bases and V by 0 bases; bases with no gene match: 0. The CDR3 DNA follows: TGTGCCAGCAGTTACTCGGGACAGGCAACTAATGAAAAACTGTTTTTT. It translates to CASSYSGQATNEKLFF.

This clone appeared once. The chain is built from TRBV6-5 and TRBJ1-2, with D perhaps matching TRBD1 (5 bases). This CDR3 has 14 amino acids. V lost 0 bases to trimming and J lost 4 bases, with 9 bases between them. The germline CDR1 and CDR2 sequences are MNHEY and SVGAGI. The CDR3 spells CASSYSARVYGYTF. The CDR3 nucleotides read TGTGCCAGCAGTTACTCGGCCAGGGTCTATGGCTACACCTTC.

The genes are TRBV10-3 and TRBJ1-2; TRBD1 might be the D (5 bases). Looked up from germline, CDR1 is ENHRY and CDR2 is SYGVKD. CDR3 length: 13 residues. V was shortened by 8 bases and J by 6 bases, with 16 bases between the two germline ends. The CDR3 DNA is TGTGCCATCTGGTCGAAGGGACTAGATGGCTACACCTTC. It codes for CAIWSKGLDGYTF.

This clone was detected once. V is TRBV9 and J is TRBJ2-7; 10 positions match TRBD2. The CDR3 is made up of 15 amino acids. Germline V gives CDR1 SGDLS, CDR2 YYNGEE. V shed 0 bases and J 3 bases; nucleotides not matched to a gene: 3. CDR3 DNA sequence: TGTGCCAGCAGCGTAGGTGCTAGCGGGAGCTACGAGCAGTACTTC. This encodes CASSVGASGSYEQYF. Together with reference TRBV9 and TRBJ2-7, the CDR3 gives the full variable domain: DSGVTQTPKHLITATGQRVTLRCSPRSGDLSVYWYQQSLDQGLQFLIQYYNGEERAKGNILERFSAQQFPDLHSELNLSSLELGDSALYFCASSVGASGSYEQYFGPGTRLTVT.

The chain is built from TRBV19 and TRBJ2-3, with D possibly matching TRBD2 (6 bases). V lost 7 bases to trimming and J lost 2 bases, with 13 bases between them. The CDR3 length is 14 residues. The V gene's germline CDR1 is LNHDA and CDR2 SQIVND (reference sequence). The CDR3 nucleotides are TGTGCCAGTAAGTACCGGGACTTCACAGATACGCAGTATTTT. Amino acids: CASKYRDFTDTQYF.

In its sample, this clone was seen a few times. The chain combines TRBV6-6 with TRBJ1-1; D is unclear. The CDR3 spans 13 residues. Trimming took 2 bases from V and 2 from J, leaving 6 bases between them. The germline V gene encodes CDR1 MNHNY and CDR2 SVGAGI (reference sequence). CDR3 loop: CASSYRRNTEAFF. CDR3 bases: TGTGCCAGCAGTTACCGGAGAAACACTGAAGCTTTCTTT.

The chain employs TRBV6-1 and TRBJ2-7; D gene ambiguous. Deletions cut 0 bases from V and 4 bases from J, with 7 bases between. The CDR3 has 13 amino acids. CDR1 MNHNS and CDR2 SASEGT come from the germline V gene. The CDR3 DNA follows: TGTGCCAGCAGTGAAGCGCGAGGTTACGAGCAGTACTTC. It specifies CASSEARGYEQYF.

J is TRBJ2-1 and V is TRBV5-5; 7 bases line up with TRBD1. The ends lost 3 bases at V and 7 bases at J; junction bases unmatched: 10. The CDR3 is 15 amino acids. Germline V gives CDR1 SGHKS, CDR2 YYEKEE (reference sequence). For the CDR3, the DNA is TGTGCCAGCAGCTCACAGGGGATTACGGGTAATGAGCAGTTCTTC. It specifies CASSSQGITGNEQFF.

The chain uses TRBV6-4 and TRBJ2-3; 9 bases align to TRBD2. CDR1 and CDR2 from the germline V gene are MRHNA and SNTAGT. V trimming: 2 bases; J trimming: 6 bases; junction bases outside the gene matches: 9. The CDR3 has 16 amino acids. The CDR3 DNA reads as TGTGCCAGCAGTGACAGGTCTAGCGGGACGAATGATACGCAGTATTTT. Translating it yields CASSDRSSGTNDTQYF.

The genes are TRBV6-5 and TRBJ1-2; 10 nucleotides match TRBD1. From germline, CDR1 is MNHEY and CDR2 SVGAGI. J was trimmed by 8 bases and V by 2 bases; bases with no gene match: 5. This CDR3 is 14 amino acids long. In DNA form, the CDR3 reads TGTGCCAGCAGTTACATGGGGACAGGGGCGGGCTACACCTTC. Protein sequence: CASSYMGTGAGYTF.

CDR3 DNA sequence: TGTGCCATCCAAGGGGACAGGGTCAATGAGCAGTTCTTC. This sequence encodes CAIQGDRVNEQFF. The chain links TRBV6-1 to TRBJ2-1; 9 nucleotides align to TRBD1. The CDR3 spans 13 residues. Germline values: CDR1 MNHNS, CDR2 SASEGT. J lost 6 bases, V lost 10 bases, and 7 bases had no gene match.

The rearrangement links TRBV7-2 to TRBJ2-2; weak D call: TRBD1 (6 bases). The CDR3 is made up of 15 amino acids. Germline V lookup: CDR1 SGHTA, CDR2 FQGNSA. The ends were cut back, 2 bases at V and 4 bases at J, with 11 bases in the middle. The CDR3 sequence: CASSLQRTATGELFF. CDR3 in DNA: TGTGCCAGCAGCTTACAGAGGACAGCCACCGGGGAGCTGTTTTTT.

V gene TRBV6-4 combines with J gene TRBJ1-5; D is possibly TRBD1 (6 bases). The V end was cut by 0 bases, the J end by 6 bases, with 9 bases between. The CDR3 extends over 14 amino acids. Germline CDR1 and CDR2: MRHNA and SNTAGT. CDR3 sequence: CASSDSQGTQPQHF. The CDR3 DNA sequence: TGTGCCAGCAGTGACTCACAGGGCACTCAGCCCCAGCATTTT.